This T cell receptor beta chain stems from a study of cytomegalovirus exposure and HLA in healthy donors. The V segment lost 8 bases and the J segment 5 bases; nucleotides outside the gene matches: 10. The CDR3 covers 15 residues. Germline CDR1 and CDR2: MNHEY and SVGAGI. Generated by immunoSEQ multiplex PCR, the TCRdb table keeps only in-frame clones and is missing some. This sample has over 200,000 clones, with roughly 91% found just once. The source of this sequence is a woman under 30 in good health and CMV-seropositive. The V gene is TRBV6-5, the J gene TRBJ2-1; 9 nucleotides align to TRBD2. Sequenced sample: PBMCs. CDR3 in amino acids: CASSRQAGGDNEQFF. DNA for the CDR3: TGTGCCAGCTCCCGCCAGGCGGGAGGGGACAATGAGCAGTTCTTC.